Following are 14 T cell receptor beta chains from one sample sequenced in a study of technical replicates of blood from a few donors. TCRdb keeps only in-frame clones here, not all; method: immunoSEQ multiplex PCR. Of 75,000 to 100,000 clones in the sample, around 94% were seen once. The sample consisted of T cells isolated from PBMCs. These TCRs come from a human donor in good health.

This clone has a single count. The chain joins TRBV5-6 to TRBJ2-7; D possibly corresponds to TRBD1 (5 bases). CDR1 and CDR2 (germline): SGHDT, YYEEEE. This CDR3 contains 13 residues. Trimming removed 0 bases at V and 3 bases at J, with 7 bases between. CDR3 protein: CASSLARVYEQYF. DNA for the CDR3: TGTGCCAGCAGCTTGGCCAGGGTCTACGAGCAGTACTTC.

About this clone itself: The junction departs from the called germline gene at one end, perhaps through a read error. This rearrangement joins TRBV28 to TRBJ1-4; D is ambiguous. CDR3 length: 14 residues. CDR1 and CDR2 from the germline V gene are MDHEN and SYDVKM. The CDR3 DNA sequence: TGTGCCAGCAGTTTGGAGGGTACTAATAAAAAACTGTTTTTT. Its protein is CASSLEGTNKKLFF.

The chain couples TRBV27 to TRBJ2-7; the match to TRBD1 covers 9 bases. V lost 6 bases to trimming and J lost 5 bases; unmatched junction nucleotides: 11. Germline CDR1 MNHEY, CDR2 SMNVEV (reference sequence). The CDR3 spans 15 residues. CDR3 bases: TGTGCCAGCAGGACACCGGGACAGGGTTCTCACGAGCAGTACTTC. Its translation is CASRTPGQGSHEQYF.

The V and J genes are TRBV6-1 and TRBJ1-2; 8 positions match TRBD1. The germline V gene encodes CDR1 MNHNS and CDR2 SASEGT. The ends lost 4 bases at V and 5 bases at J; junction bases unmatched: 6. The CDR3 length is 14 residues. The CDR3 DNA is TGTGCCAGCAGTGCGGACAGGGCACGATATGGCTACACCTTC. Translating gives CASSADRARYGYTF.

In this sample, this clone turned up many times. The chain employs TRBV18 and TRBJ1-5; D is unresolved. Looked up from germline, CDR1 is KGHSH and CDR2 is LQKENI. The length of the CDR3 is 14 residues. The germline V and J ends were trimmed by 2 bases and 0 bases, with 5 bases remaining between them. The CDR3 protein is CASSPEASNQPQHF. CDR3 DNA sequence: TGTGCCAGCTCACCAGAGGCTAGCAATCAGCCCCAGCATTTT. Complete variable domain (other parts from reference TRBV18 and TRBJ1-5): NAGVMQNPRHLVRRRGQEARLRCSPMKGHSHVYWYRQLPEEGLKFMVYLQKENIIDESGMPKERFSAEFPKEGPSILRIQQVVRGDSAAYFCASSPEASNQPQHFGDGTRLSIL.

The chain couples TRBV30 to TRBJ1-2; possible D gene TRBD1, 5 bases. In germline, CDR1 is GTSNPN, CDR2 SVGIG (reference sequence). This CDR3 has 13 residues. Trimming stripped 5 bases from V and 4 bases from J, with 14 bases between. The CDR3 loop is CAWAGQGGYGYTF. The CDR3, as DNA: TGTGCCTGGGCTGGGCAGGGCGGCTATGGCTACACCTTC.

The chain is built from TRBV9 and TRBJ2-7, with 8 bases lining up with TRBD2. Germline-derived CDR1 and CDR2 are SGDLS and YYNGEE. Trimming took 0 bases from V and 0 from J; bases not matched to a gene: 2. The CDR3 runs to 15 residues. In DNA, the CDR3 is TGTGCCAGCAGCGTAGCTGGGACTAGCTCCTACGAGCAGTACTTC. Protein: CASSVAGTSSYEQYF.

The V and J genes are TRBV6-5 and TRBJ1-1, with 8 bases matching TRBD1. Germline loops: CDR1 MNHEY, CDR2 SVGAGI. The CDR3 runs 15 residues. The trim removed 0 bases at V and 4 bases at J, leaving 4 bases unmatched. This CDR3 reads CASSYSDREGTEAFF. DNA of the CDR3: TGTGCCAGCAGTTACTCGGACAGGGAGGGCACTGAAGCTTTCTTT.

The chain recombines TRBV6-6 with TRBJ2-6, with TRBD2 as a possible D gene (7 bases). Germline assignment: CDR1 MNHNY and CDR2 SVGAGI (reference sequence). V was shortened by 7 bases and J by 1 base, with 11 bases between the two germline ends. The CDR3 is 15 residues long. CDR3 protein: CASTGGDSGANVLTF. The CDR3 DNA is TGTGCCAGCACGGGGGGCGATTCTGGGGCCAACGTCCTGACTTTC.

The chain combines TRBV7-8 with TRBJ2-1; TRBD2 matches at 7 bases. Germline assignment: CDR1 SGHVS and CDR2 FQNEAQ. The CDR3 is 14 residues long. J lost 4 bases, V lost 0 bases, and 0 bases had no gene match. The CDR3 sequence: CASSLAREYNEQFF. CDR3 bases: TGTGCCAGCAGCTTAGCGCGGGAGTACAATGAGCAGTTCTTC.

This rearrangement joins TRBV6-6 to TRBJ1-5, with D hard to call. The germline gives CDR1 MNHNY, CDR2 SVGAGI (reference sequence). CDR3 length equals 13 residues. V lost 3 bases, J lost 1 base, and 4 bases lay in between. CDR3 sequence (DNA): TGTGCCAGCAGTTATCAGAGCAATCAGCCCCAGCATTTT. This translates into CASSYQSNQPQHF.

The J gene is TRBJ2-2, the V gene TRBV19; no definite D call. In germline, CDR1 is LNHDA, CDR2 SQIVND (reference sequence). The CDR3 is 14 amino acids. Between the trimmed V and J ends, which lost 3 bases and 2 bases, there was a span of 7 bases. The CDR3 sequence is CASSIHSNTGELFF. For the CDR3, the DNA is TGTGCCAGTAGTATTCACTCTAACACCGGGGAGCTGTTTTTT. Full variable domain (outside the CDR3, taken from reference TRBV19 and TRBJ2-2): DGGITQSPKYLFRKEGQNVTLSCEQNLNHDAMYWYRQDPGQGLRLIYYSQIVNDFQKGDIAEGYSVSREKKESFPLTVTSAQKNPTAFYLCASSIHSNTGELFFGEGSRLTVL.

V usage is TRBV19 and J usage is TRBJ2-1; tentatively, D is TRBD2 (6 bases). The CDR3 has 13 residues. Germline V gene sequence: CDR1 LNHDA, CDR2 SQIVND (reference sequence). The ends were cut back, 6 bases at V and 12 bases at J, with 18 bases in the middle. In nucleotides, the CDR3 is TGTGCCAGTAGCCCCGGGACGGGAGCAGGGCAGTTCTTC. Translated, it gives CASSPGTGAGQFF.

This chain connects TRBV6-1 to TRBJ1-3; 8 positions match TRBD1. Germline lookup yields CDR1 MNHNS and CDR2 SASEGT. The V segment lost 5 bases and the J segment 7 bases; nucleotides outside the gene matches: 7. The CDR3 is made up of 14 amino acids. The CDR3 DNA reads TGTGCCAGCAGTACCCAGGGGGCGCGGAACACCATATATTTT. This codes for CASSTQGARNTIYF.